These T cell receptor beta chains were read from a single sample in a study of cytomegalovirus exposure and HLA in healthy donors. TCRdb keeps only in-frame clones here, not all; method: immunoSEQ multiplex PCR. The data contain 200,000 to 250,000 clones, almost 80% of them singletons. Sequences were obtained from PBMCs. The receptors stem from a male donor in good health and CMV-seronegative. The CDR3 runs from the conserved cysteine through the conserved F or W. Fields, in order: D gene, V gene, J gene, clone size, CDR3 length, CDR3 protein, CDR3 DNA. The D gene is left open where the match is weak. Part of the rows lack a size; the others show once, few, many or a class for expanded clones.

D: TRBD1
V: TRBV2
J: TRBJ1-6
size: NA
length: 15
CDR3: CASSGDRGISSPLHF
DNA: TGTGCCAGCAGTGGGGACAGGGGAATCTCTTCACCCCTCCACTTT

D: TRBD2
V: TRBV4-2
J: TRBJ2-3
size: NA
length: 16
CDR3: CASSPLGAGGTDTQYF
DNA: TGTGCCAGCAGCCCTCTGGGAGCGGGAGGGACAGATACGCAGTATTTT

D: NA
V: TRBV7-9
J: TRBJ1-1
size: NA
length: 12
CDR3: CSSSSSGGEAFF
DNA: TGTTCCAGCAGCTCTAGCGGGGGGGAAGCTTTCTTT

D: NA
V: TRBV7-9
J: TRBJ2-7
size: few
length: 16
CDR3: CSSSPTYREGSYEQYF
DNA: TGTTCCAGCAGCCCTACCTACAGGGAAGGAAGCTACGAGCAGTACTTC

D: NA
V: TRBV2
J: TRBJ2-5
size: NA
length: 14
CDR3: CASSEPWRQETQYF
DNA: TGTGCCAGCAGTGAACCCTGGCGGCAAGAGACCCAGTACTTC

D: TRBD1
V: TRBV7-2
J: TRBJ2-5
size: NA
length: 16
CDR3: CASSPAPDRGRETQYF
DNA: TGTGCCAGCAGTCCCGCCCCGGACAGGGGGCGTGAGACCCAGTACTTC

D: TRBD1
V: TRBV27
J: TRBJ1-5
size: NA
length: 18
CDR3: CASSSSKGGQGFYQPQHF
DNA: TGTGCCAGCAGTTCCTCAAAAGGGGGACAGGGGTTCTATCAGCCCCAGCATTTT

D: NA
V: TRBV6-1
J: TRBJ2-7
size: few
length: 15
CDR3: CASSETSLLRTKRIF
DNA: TGTGCCAGCAGTGAAACTAGCCTCCTACGAACTAAACGAATATTC

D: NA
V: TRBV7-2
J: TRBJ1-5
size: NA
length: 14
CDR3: CASSFLGSYQPQHF
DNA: TGTGCCAGCAGCTTCCTCGGTAGCTATCAGCCCCAGCATTTT

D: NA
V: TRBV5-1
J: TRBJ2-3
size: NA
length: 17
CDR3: CASSLDVIVSGADTQYF
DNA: TGCGCCAGCAGCTTGGACGTCATTGTCTCAGGGGCAGATACGCAGTATTTT

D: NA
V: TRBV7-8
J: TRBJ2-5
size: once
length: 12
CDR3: CASSTPGSEQYF
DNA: TGTGCCAGCAGCACCCCGGGGTCGGAGCAGTACTTC

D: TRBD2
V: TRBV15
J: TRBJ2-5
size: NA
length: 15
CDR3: CATSRDHGRSETQYF
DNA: TGTGCCACCAGCAGAGATCACGGGAGGTCAGAGACCCAGTACTTC

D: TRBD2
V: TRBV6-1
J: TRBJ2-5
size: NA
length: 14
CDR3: CASSDGGVEETQYF
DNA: TGTGCCAGCAGTGACGGGGGGGTCGAAGAGACCCAGTACTTC

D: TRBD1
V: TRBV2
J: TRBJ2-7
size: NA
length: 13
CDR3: CASRDRAIYEQYF
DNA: TGTGCCAGCAGGGACAGGGCTATCTACGAGCAGTACTTC

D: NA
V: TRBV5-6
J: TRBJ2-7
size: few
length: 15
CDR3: CASSFGAGPTYEQYF
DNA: TGTGCCAGCAGCTTTGGGGCAGGGCCTACCTACGAGCAGTACTTC

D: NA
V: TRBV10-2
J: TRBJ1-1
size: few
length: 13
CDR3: CASSGRVTTEAFF
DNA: TGCGCCAGCAGTGGCAGGGTTACCACTGAAGCTTTCTTT

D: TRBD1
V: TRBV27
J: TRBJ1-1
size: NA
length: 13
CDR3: CASRRQGPTEAFF
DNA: TGTGCCAGCAGACGACAGGGCCCCACTGAAGCTTTCTTT

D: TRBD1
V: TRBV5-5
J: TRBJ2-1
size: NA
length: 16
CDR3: CASSLAGTGANNEQFF
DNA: TGTGCCAGCAGCTTGGCCGGGACAGGGGCGAACAATGAGCAGTTCTTC

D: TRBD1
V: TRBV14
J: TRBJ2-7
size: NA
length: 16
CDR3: CASSPFRDRKPYEQYF
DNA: TGTGCCAGCAGCCCTTTTAGGGACAGAAAGCCCTACGAGCAGTACTTC

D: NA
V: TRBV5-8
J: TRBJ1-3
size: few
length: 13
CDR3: CASSRGSGNTIYF
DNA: TGTGCCAGCAGTCGCGGCTCTGGAAACACCATATATTTT

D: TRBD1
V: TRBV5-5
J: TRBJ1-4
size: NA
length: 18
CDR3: CASSYTPPPGQLNEKLFF
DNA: TGTGCCAGCAGTTATACACCTCCCCCGGGACAGCTCAATGAAAAACTGTTTTTT

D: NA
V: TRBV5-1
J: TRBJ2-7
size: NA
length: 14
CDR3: CASSPRDTPYEQYF
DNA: TGCGCCAGCAGCCCCCGGGACACACCCTACGAGCAGTACTTC

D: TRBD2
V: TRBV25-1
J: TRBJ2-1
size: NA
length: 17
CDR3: CASSYSFSGVPNNEQFF
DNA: TGTGCCAGCAGTTACTCCTTTAGCGGGGTTCCTAACAATGAGCAGTTCTTC

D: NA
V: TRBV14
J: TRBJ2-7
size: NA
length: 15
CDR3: CASSQDPGRTYEQYF
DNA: TGTGCCAGCAGCCAAGACCCAGGGCGGACCTACGAGCAGTACTTC

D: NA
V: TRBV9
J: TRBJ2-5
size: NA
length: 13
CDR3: CASSVGRGETQYF
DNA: TGTGCCAGCAGCGTAGGGAGGGGTGAGACCCAGTACTTC

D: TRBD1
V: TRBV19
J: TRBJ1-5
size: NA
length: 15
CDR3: CASSGPGQGNQPQHF
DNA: TGTGCCAGTAGTGGACCGGGACAGGGTAATCAGCCCCAGCATTTT

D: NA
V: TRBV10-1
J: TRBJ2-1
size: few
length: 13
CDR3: CASSHGGLGEQFF
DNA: TGCGCCAGCAGTCACGGAGGGCTGGGCGAGCAGTTCTTC

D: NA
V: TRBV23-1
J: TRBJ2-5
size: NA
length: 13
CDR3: CASSQRVTETQYF
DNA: TGCGCCAGCAGTCAGAGGGTGACAGAGACCCAGTACTTC

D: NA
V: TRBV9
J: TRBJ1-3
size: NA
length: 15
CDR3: CASSVEGVSGNTIYF
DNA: TGTGCCAGCAGCGTAGAGGGGGTCTCTGGAAACACCATATATTTT

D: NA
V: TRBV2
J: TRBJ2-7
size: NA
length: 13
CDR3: CASSEGQIYEQYF
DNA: TGTGCCAGCAGTGAGGGGCAGATCTACGAGCAGTACTTC

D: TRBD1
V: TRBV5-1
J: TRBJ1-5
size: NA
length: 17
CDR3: CASSSLPLRQGNQPQHF
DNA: TGCGCCAGCAGCTCTCTTCCCCTCCGACAGGGAAATCAGCCCCAGCATTTT

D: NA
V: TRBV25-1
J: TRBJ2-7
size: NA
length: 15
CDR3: CASSESRGHVYEQYF
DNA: TGTGCCAGCAGTGAATCGAGGGGACACGTCTACGAGCAGTACTTC

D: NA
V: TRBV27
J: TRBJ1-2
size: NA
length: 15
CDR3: CASSLSGRSSLGYTF
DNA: TGTGCCAGCAGTTTATCTGGCAGGTCTTCTCTTGGCTACACCTTC

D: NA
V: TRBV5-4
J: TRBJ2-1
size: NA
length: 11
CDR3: CASSRGNEQFF
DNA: TGTGCCAGCAGCCGGGGTAATGAGCAGTTCTTC

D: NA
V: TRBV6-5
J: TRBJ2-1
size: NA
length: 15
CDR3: CASSPGVFGYNEQFF
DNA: TGTGCCAGCAGCCCAGGGGTTTTCGGCTACAATGAGCAGTTCTTC

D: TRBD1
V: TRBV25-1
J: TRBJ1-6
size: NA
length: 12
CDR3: CASSQGGSPLHF
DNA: TGTGCCAGCAGTCAGGGGGGTTCACCCCTCCACTTT

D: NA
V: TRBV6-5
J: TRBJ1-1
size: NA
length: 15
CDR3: CASSYSARINTEAFF
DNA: TGTGCCAGCAGTTACTCGGCCAGGATCAACACTGAAGCTTTCTTT

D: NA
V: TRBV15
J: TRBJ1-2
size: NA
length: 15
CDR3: CATSRPSTGPGGYTF
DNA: TGTGCCACCAGCAGACCTTCGACAGGTCCTGGGGGCTACACCTTC

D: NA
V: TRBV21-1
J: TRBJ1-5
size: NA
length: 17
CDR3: CASSPQGPMYSNQPQHF
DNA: TGTGCCAGCAGTCCTCAGGGCCCGATGTATAGCAATCAGCCCCAGCATTTT

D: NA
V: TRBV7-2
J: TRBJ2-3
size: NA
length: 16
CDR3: CASSLVPGVSTDTQYF
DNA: TGTGCCAGCAGCTTAGTACCGGGAGTGAGCACAGATACGCAGTATTTT

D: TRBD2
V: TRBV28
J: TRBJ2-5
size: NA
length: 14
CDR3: CASSRTSGQETQYF
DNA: TGTGCCAGCAGTCGGACTAGCGGCCAAGAGACCCAGTACTTC

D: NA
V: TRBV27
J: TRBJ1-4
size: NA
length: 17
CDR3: CASSLYGFGSTNEKLFF
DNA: TGTGCCAGCAGTTTATATGGTTTCGGGTCAACTAATGAAAAACTGTTTTTT

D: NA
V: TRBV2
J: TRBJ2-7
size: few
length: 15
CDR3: CASTALGGSGYEQYF
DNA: TGTGCCAGCACCGCTCTGGGGGGATCGGGGTACGAGCAGTACTTC

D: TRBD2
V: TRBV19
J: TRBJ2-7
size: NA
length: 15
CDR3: CASSISSGGSYEQYF
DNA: TGTGCCAGTAGTATAAGCAGCGGGGGCTCCTACGAGCAGTACTTC

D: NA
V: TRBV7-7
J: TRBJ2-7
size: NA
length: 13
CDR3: CASRLPRVREQYF
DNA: TGTGCCAGCAGACTGCCCCGGGTACGCGAGCAGTACTTC

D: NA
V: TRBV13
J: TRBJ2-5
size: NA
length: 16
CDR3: CASSLGGSGVLETQYF
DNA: TGTGCCAGCAGCTTAGGTGGTAGCGGAGTTCTGGAGACCCAGTACTTC

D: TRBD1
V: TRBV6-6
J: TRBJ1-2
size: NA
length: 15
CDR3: CASSSQTGANYGYTF
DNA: TGTGCCAGCAGTTCGCAGACAGGGGCTAACTATGGCTACACCTTC

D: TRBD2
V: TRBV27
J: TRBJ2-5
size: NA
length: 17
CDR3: CASSKRASGRAGETQYF
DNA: TGTGCCAGCAGTAAAAGGGCTAGCGGGAGGGCCGGGGAGACCCAGTACTTC

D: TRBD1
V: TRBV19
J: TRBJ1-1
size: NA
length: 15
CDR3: CASSPLGTVNTEAFF
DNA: TGTGCCAGTAGCCCTCTGGGGACAGTGAACACTGAAGCTTTCTTT

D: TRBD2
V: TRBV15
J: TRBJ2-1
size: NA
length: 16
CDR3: CATSRYSGRGYNEQFF
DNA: TGTGCCACCAGCCGTTATAGCGGGAGAGGCTACAATGAGCAGTTCTTC

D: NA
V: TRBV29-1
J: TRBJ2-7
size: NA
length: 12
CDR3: CSVGVVRYEQYF
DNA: TGCAGCGTTGGCGTCGTGAGATACGAGCAGTACTTC

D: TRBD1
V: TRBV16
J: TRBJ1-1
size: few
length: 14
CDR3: CASSQETGGTEAFF
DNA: TGTGCCAGCAGCCAAGAGACAGGGGGCACTGAAGCTTTCTTT

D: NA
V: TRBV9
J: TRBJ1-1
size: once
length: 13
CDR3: CASSVGGYTEAFF
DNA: TGTGCCAGCAGCGTAGGAGGGTATACTGAAGCTTTCTTT

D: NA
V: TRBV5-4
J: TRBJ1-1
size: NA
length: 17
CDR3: CASSFSLGAGSDTEAFF
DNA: TGTGCCAGCAGCTTTAGTTTAGGGGCAGGTTCCGACACTGAAGCTTTCTTT

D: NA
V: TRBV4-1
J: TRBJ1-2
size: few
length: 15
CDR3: CASSQELGRGSGYTF
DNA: TGCGCCAGCAGCCAAGAGCTGGGGAGGGGATCTGGCTACACCTTC

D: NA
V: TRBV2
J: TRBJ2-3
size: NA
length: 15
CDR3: CASSEGRGGPDTQYF
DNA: TGTGCCAGCAGTGAAGGACGAGGAGGGCCAGATACGCAGTATTTT

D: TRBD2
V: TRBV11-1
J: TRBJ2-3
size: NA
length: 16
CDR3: CASSLRAGGGADTQYF
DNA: TGTGCCAGCAGCTTGAGAGCGGGAGGAGGTGCAGATACGCAGTATTTT

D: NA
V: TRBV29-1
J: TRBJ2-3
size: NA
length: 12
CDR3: CSVDRGVDTQYF
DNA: TGCAGCGTTGACAGGGGCGTAGATACGCAGTATTTT

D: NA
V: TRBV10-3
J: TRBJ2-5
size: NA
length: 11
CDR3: CAISEGQTQYF
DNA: TGTGCCATCAGTGAGGGGCAGACCCAGTACTTC